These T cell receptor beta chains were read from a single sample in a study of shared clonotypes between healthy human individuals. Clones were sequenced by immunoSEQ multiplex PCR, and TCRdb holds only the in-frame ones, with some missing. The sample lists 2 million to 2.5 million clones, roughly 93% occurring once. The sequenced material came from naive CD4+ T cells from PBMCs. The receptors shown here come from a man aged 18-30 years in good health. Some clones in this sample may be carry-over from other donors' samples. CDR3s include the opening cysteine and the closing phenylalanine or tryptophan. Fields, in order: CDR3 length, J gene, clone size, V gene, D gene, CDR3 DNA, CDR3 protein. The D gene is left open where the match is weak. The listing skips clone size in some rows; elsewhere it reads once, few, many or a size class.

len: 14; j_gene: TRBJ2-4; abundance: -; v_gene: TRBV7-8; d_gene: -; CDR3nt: TGTGCCAGCAGCCGGACAATAGCCAAAAACATTCAGTACTTC; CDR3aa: CASSRTIAKNIQYF
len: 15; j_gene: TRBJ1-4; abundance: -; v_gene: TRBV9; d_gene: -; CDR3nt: TGTGCCAGCAGCCCCAGACAGGAAAATAATGAAAAACTGTTTTTT; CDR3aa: CASSPRQENNEKLFF
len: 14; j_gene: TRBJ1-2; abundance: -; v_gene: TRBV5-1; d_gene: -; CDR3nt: TGCGCCAGCAGCTTGAGTATTGCGGGGTATGGCTACACCTTC; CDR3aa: CASSLSIAGYGYTF
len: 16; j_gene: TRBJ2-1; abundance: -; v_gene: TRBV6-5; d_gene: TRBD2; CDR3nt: TGTGCCAGCAGTTCCCTACTAGCGCCCCGCCTCGAGGAGCAGTTCTTC; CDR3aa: CASSSLLAPRLEEQFF
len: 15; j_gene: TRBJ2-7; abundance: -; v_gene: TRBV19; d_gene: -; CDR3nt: TGTGCCAGTAGTACCGCGACGTTACCGGGGTACGAGCAGTACTTC; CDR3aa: CASSTATLPGYEQYF
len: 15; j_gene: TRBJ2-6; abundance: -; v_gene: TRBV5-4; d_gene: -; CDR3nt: TGTGCCAGCAGCTTACCGGGTGCTGGGGCCAACGTCCTGACTTTC; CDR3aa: CASSLPGAGANVLTF
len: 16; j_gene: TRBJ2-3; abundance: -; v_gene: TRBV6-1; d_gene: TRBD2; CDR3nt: TGTGCCAGCAGTGACCGGACTAGCGGGAACTGGAATACGCAGTATTTT; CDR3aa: CASSDRTSGNWNTQYF
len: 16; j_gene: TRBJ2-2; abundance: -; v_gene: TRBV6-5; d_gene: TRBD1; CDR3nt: TGTGCCAGCAGTTACCGGACAGGCCGAAACACCGGGGAGCTGTTTTTT; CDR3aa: CASSYRTGRNTGELFF
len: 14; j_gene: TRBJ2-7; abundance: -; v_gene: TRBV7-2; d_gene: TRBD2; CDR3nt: TGTGCCAGCAGCTTTACTAGCGCCTCCTACGAGCAGTACTTC; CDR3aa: CASSFTSASYEQYF
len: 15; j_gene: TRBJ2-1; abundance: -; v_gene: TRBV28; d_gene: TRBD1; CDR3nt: TGTGCCAGCAGGTCGCAGGGGGCGCCCTACAATGAGCAGTTCTTC; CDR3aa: CASRSQGAPYNEQFF
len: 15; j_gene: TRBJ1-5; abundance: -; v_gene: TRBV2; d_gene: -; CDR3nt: TGTGCCAGCAGTGAAGCAGAAGATAGCAATCAGCCCCAGCATTTT; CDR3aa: CASSEAEDSNQPQHF
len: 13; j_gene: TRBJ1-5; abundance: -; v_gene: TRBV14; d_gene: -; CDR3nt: TGTGCCAGCAGCCAACAGGGGTTTCAGCCCCAGCATTTT; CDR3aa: CASSQQGFQPQHF
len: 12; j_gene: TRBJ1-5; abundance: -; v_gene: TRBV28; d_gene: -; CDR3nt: TGTGCCAGCAGATCGGGGGGGCAGCCCCAGCATTTT; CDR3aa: CASRSGGQPQHF
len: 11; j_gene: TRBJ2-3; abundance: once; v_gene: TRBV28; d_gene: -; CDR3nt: TGTGCCAGCAGTCAGGCAGATACGCAGTATTTT; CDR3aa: CASSQADTQYF
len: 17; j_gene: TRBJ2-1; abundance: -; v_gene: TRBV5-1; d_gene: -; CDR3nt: TGCGCCAGCACCTTATCGGGCGGAGGGCTTTGGTTCGATGAGCAGTTCTTC; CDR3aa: CASTLSGGGLWFDEQFF
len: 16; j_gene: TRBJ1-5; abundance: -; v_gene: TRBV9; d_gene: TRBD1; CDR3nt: TGTGCCAGCAGCGTAGGGACAGGGGGAGGCAATCAGCCCCAGCATTTT; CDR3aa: CASSVGTGGGNQPQHF
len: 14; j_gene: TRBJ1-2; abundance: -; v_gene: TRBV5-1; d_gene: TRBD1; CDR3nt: TGCGCCAGCAGCTTCACCCGACAGGGTGACGGCTACACCTTC; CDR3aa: CASSFTRQGDGYTF
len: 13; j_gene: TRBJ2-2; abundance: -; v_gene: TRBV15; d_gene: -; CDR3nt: TGTGCCACCAGCAGAGTCGGGGCCGGGGAGCTGTTTTTT; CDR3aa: CATSRVGAGELFF
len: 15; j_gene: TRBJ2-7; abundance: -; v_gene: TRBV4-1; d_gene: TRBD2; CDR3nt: TGCGCCAGCAGCCTGGCGGGGGTTCCTTCCTACGAGCAGTACTTC; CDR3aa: CASSLAGVPSYEQYF
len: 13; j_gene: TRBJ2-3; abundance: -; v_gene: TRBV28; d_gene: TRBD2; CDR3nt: TGTGCCAGTCAGGCGGGAGACGGGGGATCGCAGTATTTT; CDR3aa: CASQAGDGGSQYF
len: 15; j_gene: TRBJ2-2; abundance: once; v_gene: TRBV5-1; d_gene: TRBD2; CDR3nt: TGCGCCAGCGGTCCGCTAGCGGGTAACACCGGGGAGCTGTTTTTT; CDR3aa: CASGPLAGNTGELFF
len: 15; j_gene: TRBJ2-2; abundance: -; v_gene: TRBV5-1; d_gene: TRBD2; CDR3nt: TGCGCCAGCAGCTTCGGACTAGCGGGAGCCGGGGAGCTGTTTTTT; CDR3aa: CASSFGLAGAGELFF
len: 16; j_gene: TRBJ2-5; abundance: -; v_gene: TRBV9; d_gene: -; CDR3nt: TGTGCCAGCAGCGCCCGGGACTCAGGTCGCTCAGAGACCCAGTACTTC; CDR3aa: CASSARDSGRSETQYF
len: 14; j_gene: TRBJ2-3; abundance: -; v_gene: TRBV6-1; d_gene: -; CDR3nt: TGTGCCAGCAGTACTCCTCCCCACCTAGACCCGCAGTATTTT; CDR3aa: CASSTPPHLDPQYF
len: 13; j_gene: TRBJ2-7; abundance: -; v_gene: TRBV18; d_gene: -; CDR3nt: TGTGCCAGCTCACCAGCGGGATACGACGAGCAGTACTTC; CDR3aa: CASSPAGYDEQYF
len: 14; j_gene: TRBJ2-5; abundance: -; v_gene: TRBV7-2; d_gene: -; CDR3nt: TGTGCCAGCAGCTTAGCGTGGCAGGGGAAGACCCAGTACTTC; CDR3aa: CASSLAWQGKTQYF
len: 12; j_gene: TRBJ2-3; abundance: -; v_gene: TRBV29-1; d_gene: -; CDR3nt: TGCAGCGTGTTGACAGGCACAGATACGCAGTATTTT; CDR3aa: CSVLTGTDTQYF
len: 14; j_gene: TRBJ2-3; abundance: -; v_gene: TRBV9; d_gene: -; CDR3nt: TGTGCCAGCAGCGTAGTTAGCGGAGAGGCTACGCAGTATTTT; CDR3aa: CASSVVSGEATQYF
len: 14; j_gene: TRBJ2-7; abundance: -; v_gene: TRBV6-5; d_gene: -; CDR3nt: TGTGCCAGCAGTTACTCGTTCGGCCCCCACGAGCAGTACTTC; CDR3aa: CASSYSFGPHEQYF
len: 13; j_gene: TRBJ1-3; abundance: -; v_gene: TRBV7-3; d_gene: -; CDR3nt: TGTGCCAGCAGCTTAGAGAGTGGAAACACCATATATTTT; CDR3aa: CASSLESGNTIYF
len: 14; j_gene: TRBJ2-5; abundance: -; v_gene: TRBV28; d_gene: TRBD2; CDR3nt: TGTGCCAGCAGGCCGGGACTAGCGGGTAGAACCCAGTACTTC; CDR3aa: CASRPGLAGRTQYF
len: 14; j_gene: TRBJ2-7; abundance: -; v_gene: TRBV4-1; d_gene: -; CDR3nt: TGCGCCAGCAGCCGCCCGACTAGTTCGTACGAGCAGTACTTC; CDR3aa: CASSRPTSSYEQYF
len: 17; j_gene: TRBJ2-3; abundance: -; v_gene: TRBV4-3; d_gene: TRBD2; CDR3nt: TGCGCCAGCAGCCCCGGGTATTCGGCGGGGGGGACAGATACGCAGTATTTT; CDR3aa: CASSPGYSAGGTDTQYF
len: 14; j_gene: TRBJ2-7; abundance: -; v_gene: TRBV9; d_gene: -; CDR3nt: TGTGCCAGCAGCGTAGGACCGAAATCCTACGAGCAGTACTTC; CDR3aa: CASSVGPKSYEQYF
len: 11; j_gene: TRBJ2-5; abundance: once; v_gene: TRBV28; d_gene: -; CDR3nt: TGTGCCAGCAGTTCCGGAGAGACCCAGTACTTC; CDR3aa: CASSSGETQYF
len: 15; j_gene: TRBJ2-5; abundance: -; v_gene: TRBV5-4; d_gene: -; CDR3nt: TGTGCCAGCAGCTCCCCGGTTCGGGGAGAAGAGACCCAGTACTTC; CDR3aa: CASSSPVRGEETQYF
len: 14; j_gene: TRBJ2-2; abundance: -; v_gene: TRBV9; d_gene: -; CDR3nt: TGTGCCAGCACGGGCAGGGGAGTGACCGGGGAGCTGTTTTTT; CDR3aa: CASTGRGVTGELFF
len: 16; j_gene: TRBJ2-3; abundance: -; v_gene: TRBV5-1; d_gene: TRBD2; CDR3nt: TGCGCCAGCAGCTTGCTAGCGGGAGGGCCCGCAGATACGCAGTATTTT; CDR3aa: CASSLLAGGPADTQYF
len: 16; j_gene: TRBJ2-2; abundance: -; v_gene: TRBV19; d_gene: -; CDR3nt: -; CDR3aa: CASSIFWRRGVGELFF
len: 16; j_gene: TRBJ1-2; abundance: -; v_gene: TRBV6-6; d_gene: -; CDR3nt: TGTGCCAGCAGTTCAAATAGGGGAGAATCTAACTATGGCTACACCTTC; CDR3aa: CASSSNRGESNYGYTF
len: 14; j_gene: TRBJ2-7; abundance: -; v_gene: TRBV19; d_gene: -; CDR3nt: TGTGCCAGTAGCCTAACACCAACCTATTACGAGCAGTACTTC; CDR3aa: CASSLTPTYYEQYF
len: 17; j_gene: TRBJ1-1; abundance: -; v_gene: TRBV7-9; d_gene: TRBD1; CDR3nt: TGTGCCAGCAGCGCCCGGACAGGGCGAAGGGTGAACACTGAAGCTTTCTTT; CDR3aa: CASSARTGRRVNTEAFF
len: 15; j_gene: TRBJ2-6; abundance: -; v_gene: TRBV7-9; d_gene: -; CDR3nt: TGTGCCAGCAGCTTACTTTCGGTTGCTGCCAACGTCCTGACTTTC; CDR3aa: CASSLLSVAANVLTF
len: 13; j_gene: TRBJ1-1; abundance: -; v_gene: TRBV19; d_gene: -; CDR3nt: TGTGCCAGTAGGGGGTTAACGAACACTGAAGCTTTCTTT; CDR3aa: CASRGLTNTEAFF
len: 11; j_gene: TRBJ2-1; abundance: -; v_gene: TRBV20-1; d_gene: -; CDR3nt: TGCAGTGCCCCTAGGGGACTCCCGCAGTTCTTC; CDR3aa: CSAPRGLPQFF
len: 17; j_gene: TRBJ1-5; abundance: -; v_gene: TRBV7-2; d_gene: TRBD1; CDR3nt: TGTGCCAGCAGCATTACCGGGACAGGGGTTGGAGGTCAGCCCCAGCATTTT; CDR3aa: CASSITGTGVGGQPQHF